This T cell receptor beta chain comes out of a study of CD8 T cells in ankylosing spondylitis (TCRdb year 2017). In terms of the full investigation: The study profiled T cell receptor beta repertoires in healthy donors and ankylosing spondylitis patients to find disease-linked TCR variants. The full study cohort was made up of about 25 ankylosing spondylitis patients and more than 90 healthy donors. Samples of peripheral blood were taken, and for ankylosing spondylitis patients, synovial fluid was collected as well.

Overall results and qualifications from the work: The disease-linked clones had a CD8+ phenotype and were found at relatively low frequencies in peripheral blood. Some TCR beta motif variants had previously been reported in synovial fluid and blood of reactive arthritis patients, which suggested common disease-initiation mechanisms. A TCR beta motif made up of roughly eight highly homologous amino acid variants appeared to be characteristic of blood from ankylosing spondylitis patients. The disease-linked clones were reported as significantly enriched in matched synovial fluid samples from ankylosing spondylitis patients.

Clipping removes 4 bases from V and 5 bases from J, with 8 as the unmatched junction base count. The CDR3 numbers 14 residues from cysteine through phenylalanine. CDR3 DNA only is kept here, 42 bases in frame from base 1. CDR1 and CDR2 are read off the germline V gene as SGHRS and YFSETQ. In this sample, this clonotype turned up a few times. Its binding antigen is unknown. Qualities for individual bases were not recorded, and no much larger clone is one base off. Sequencing relied on an Illumina HiSeq 2500. Quantitative 5'-RACE with molecular barcodes was the method used to prepare the TCR beta libraries. Concerning the study's data processing: To identify disease-linked TCR variants, a new computational method was used, one built on a probabilistic model of VDJ rearrangement. TCRdb ran its own pipeline on the public reads, namely fastp trimming at Q25 and MiXCR clone calling, and kept in-frame beta chains. Each entry is one CDR3 protein sequence, shown with its most common DNA and genes. The authors' filters were not applied to this entry. Within this sample are 200,000 to 250,000 distinct CDR3 sequences, with 15% to 20% of them counted one time only. The ten largest clones add up to about 42% of the sample.

This TCR was sampled from a male donor with ankylosing spondylitis. The rearrangement combines TRBV5-1 with TRBJ2-7, with 8 junctional bases fitting TRBD1. The sequencing sample was made of blood, either unsorted or a sorted T cell fraction (not recorded which). The CDR3 region has the sequence CASSPTAGGNEQYF. The DNA is as follows: TGCGCCAGCAGCCCGACCGCAGGGGGCAACGAGCAGTACTTC.